The 10 T cell receptor beta chains below all came from one sample that was sequenced in a study of T-cell reconstitution after alpha-beta-depleted transplantation in children. A TCRbeta library incorporating unique molecular identifiers was prepared. TCRdb fed the PCR reads into MiXCR, producing one record per CDR3 protein. The repertoire includes 600,000 to 700,000 distinct CDR3 sequences, roughly 17% of them detected once, and approximately 1% sits in the top ten. The sample in question was PBMCs from the stem cell graft donor, obtained from the stem cell graft. These receptors originate from a human donor who donated a stem cell graft to a child with acute myeloid leukemia.

This clonotype was seen a few times. This sequence joins TRBV12-3 or TRBV12-4 and TRBJ2-5, with TRBD2 matching over 7 bases. The CDR3 has 15 amino acids. V trimming: 5 bases; J trimming: 2 bases; junction bases outside the gene matches: 8. CDR3 DNA: TGTGCCAGCAGTCCCCCGCGGGGGATACAAGAGACCCAGTACTTC. It is translated as CASSPPRGIQETQYF.

At least ten counts were recorded for this clonotype. V is TRBV20-1 and J is TRBJ1-1; tentatively, D is TRBD1 (5 bases). The germline CDR1 and CDR2 sequences are DFQATT and SNEGSKA (reference sequence). The CDR3 extends over 12 amino acids. V was shortened by 6 bases and J by 4 bases, with 12 bases between the two germline ends. DNA for the CDR3: TGCAGTGCGAGTCCCGGGGCCACTGAAGCTTTCTTT. Its translation is CSASPGATEAFF.

Ten or more counts support this clonotype. The chain carries TRBV20-1 and TRBJ2-5; 11 bases are a match to TRBD2. Per the germline V gene, CDR1 is DFQATT and CDR2 is SNEGSKA (reference sequence). This CDR3 has 14 amino acids. The ends lost 5 bases at V and 4 bases at J; junction bases unmatched: 6. CDR3 sequence (DNA): TGCAGTGCTGACCGACTAGCGGGGCGAGAGACCCAGTACTTC. This gives the protein CSADRLAGRETQYF.

This clonotype was detected many times. CDR3 protein: CASSVGTANTEAFF. The CDR3 nucleotides are TGTGCCAGCAGCGTCGGGACAGCGAACACTGAAGCTTTCTTT. The V and J genes are TRBV9 and TRBJ1-1, with TRBD1 matching 7 bases. CDR1 is SGDLS and CDR2 is YYNGEE in the germline V gene. The junction had 2 bases not matched to a gene; V was cut back by 2 bases and J by 1 base. The CDR3 sequence is 14 residues long.

The chain joins TRBV11-2 to TRBJ1-1; D is possibly TRBD1 (5 bases). V was trimmed by 3 bases and J by 3 bases, leaving 11 bases between them. Germline V lookup: CDR1 SGHAT, CDR2 FQNNGV. The CDR3 covers 14 residues. The CDR3 here is CASSFRPGDTEAFF. The CDR3 DNA reads TGTGCCAGCAGCTTTCGCCCGGGGGACACTGAAGCTTTCTTT.

This clonotype was counted a few times. V is TRBV15 and J is TRBJ1-1; a possible D gene is TRBD1 (5 bases). The CDR3 runs to 15 residues. The V end was cut by 0 bases, the J end by 4 bases, with 12 bases between. Germline V lookup: CDR1 LNHNV, CDR2 YYDKDF (reference sequence). The CDR3: CATSRDYRTGTEAFF. CDR3 nucleotide sequence: TGTGCCACCAGCAGAGATTACAGGACGGGCACTGAAGCTTTCTTT.

In its sample, this clonotype was seen a few times. This chain uses TRBV5-6 with TRBJ1-1, with 9 bases matching TRBD1. The CDR3 extends over 17 amino acids. V dropped 0 bases and J dropped 7; count of bases not matched to a gene: 13. Per germline, CDR1 SGHDT and CDR2 YYEEEE. The CDR3 bases are TGTGCCAGCAGCTTGGGCAATCCCGGGACAGGGCGTAATGAAGCTTTCTTT. Amino acid sequence: CASSLGNPGTGRNEAFF.

This clonotype was detected a few times. The J gene is TRBJ1-2, the V gene TRBV15, with D maybe TRBD1 (5 bases). V lost 0 bases, J lost 0 bases, and 14 bases lay in between. The CDR3 contains 17 residues. The germline V gene encodes CDR1 LNHNV and CDR2 YYDKDF (reference sequence). The CDR3 sequence: CATSRDPGAPTNYGYTF. CDR3 bases: TGTGCCACCAGCAGAGATCCCGGGGCTCCCACTAACTATGGCTACACCTTC. The full variable domain, rest sourced from reference TRBV15 and TRBJ1-2, is DAMVIQNPRYQVTQFGKPVTLSCSQTLNHNVMYWYQQKSSQAPKLLFHYYDKDFNNEADTPDNFQSRRPNTSFCFLDIRSPGLGDTAMYLCATSRDPGAPTNYGYTFGSGTRLTVV.

This clonotype was counted a few times. V gene TRBV9 combines with J gene TRBJ1-2; D is perhaps TRBD1 (5 bases). The V gene's germline CDR1 is SGDLS and CDR2 YYNGEE. This CDR3 comprises 13 residues. Trimming pared 3 bases from V and 3 bases from J, leaving 9 bases between. Written as DNA, the CDR3 is TGTGCCAGCAGCGACAGGCTCCACTATGGCTACACCTTC. Its translation: CASSDRLHYGYTF.

This clonotype was recorded many times. This chain connects TRBV5-5 to TRBJ2-1; D call uncertain. Deletions cut 1 base from V and 0 bases from J, with 11 bases between. CDR3 length: 16 amino acids. Germline CDR1 is SGHKS and CDR2 is YYEKEE (reference sequence). Here the CDR3 reads CASSLKDFSSYNEQFF. CDR3 in DNA: TGTGCCAGCAGCTTGAAAGACTTTAGCTCCTACAATGAGCAGTTCTTC. Full variable domain (outside the CDR3, taken from reference TRBV5-5 and TRBJ2-1): DAGVTQSPTHLIKTRGQQVTLRCSPISGHKSVSWYQQVLGQGPQFIFQYYEKEERGRGNFPDRFSARQFPNYSSELNVNALLLGDSALYLCASSLKDFSSYNEQFFGPGTRLTVL.